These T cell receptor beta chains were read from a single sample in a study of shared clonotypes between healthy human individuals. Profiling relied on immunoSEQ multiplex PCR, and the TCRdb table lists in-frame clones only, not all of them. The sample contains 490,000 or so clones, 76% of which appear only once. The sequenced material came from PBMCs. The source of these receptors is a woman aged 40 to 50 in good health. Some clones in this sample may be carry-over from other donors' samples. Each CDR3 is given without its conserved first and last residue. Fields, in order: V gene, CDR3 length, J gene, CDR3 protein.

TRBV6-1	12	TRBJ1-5	ASSGEQGDQPQH
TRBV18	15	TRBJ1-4	ASSPSRPDRVNEKLF
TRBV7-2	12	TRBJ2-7	ASSLQGSSYEQY
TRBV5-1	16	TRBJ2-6	ASSLTGPSSSGANVLT
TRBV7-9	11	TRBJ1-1	ATGDTTNTEAF
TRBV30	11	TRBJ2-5	AWRSGYQETQY
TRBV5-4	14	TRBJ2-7	ASSREGGTLSYEQY
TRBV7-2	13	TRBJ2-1	ASSLGGGWYNEQF
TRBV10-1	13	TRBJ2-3	ASSGSRDNTDTQY
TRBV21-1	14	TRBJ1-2	ASSPTKGGANYGYT
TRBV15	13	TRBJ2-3	ATSRWGLAPDTQY
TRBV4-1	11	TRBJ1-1	ASSQDEGTGAF
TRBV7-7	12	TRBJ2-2	ASRGGLDTGELF
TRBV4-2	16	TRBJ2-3	ASSQASGRVFSTDTQY
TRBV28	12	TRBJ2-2	ASSSGLNTGELF
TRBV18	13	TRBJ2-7	ASSPGAGITYEQY
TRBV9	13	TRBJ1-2	ASSGRDPGLRGYT
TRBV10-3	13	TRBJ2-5	ATGLPGRTQETQY
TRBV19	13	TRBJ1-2	ASTSRGGKDYGYT
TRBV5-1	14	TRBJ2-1	ASSLGGRPGNNEQF
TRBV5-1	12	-	ASSLAATAYEQY
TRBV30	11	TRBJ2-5	AWSVRGVETQY
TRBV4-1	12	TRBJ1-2	ASSQDRVNYGYT
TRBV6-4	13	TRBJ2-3	ASSVSGTSFDTQY
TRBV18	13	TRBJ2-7	ASSLLGDKAYEQY
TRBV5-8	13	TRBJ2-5	ASSFGSGGGETQY
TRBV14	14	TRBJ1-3	ASSQDPGPPGNTIY
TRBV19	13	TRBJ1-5	ASNSGGGGNQPQH
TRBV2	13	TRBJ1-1	ASSLDWGTGQEAF
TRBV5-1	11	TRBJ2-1	ASSFGRNNEQF
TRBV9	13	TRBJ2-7	ASSRFDRAPYEQY
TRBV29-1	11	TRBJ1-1	SVVVQMNTEAF
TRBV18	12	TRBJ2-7	ASSSGRGSYEQY
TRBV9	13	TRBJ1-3	ASSPGPSSGNTIY
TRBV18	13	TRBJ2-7	ASSPGDGGMYEQY
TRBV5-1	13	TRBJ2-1	ASSLEGTAYNEQF
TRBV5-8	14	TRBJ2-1	ASSRRGTSGLNEQF
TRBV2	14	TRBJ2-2	ASSVTSGRPSGELF
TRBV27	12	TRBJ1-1	ASSLTQGGSEAF
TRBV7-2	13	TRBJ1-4	ASSLFIGGGEKLF
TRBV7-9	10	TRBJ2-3	ASITPGDTQY
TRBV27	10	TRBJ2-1	ASSWGGGEQF
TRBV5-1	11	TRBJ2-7	ASSLGSSYEQY
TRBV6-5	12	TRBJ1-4	ASSPRRTNEKLF
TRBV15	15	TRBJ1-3	ATSREGGTSSGNTIY
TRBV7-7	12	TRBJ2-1	ASSLLGLGNEQF
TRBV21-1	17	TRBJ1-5	ASSKWAPGGNRSNQPQH
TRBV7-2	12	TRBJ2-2	ASSRDRNTGELF
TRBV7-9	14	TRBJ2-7	ASTISSGIAPYEQY
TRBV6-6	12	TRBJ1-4	ASSPHAGNEKLF
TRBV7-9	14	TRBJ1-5	ASSFIPGQGVQPQH
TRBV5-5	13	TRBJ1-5	ASSLLGSPSTPQH